A single T cell receptor beta chain is shown here with its context. Profiling relied on immunoSEQ multiplex PCR, and the TCRdb table lists in-frame clones only, not all of them. The sample has 75,000 to 90,000 clones, about 91% seen once; the top ten hold approximately 7.2%. Germline assignment: CDR1 SGHRS and CDR2 YFSETQ. V was shortened by 0 bases and J by 3 bases, with 12 bases between the two germline ends. CDR3 length: 15 residues. The sample originates from a study of control samples from healthy donors and cancer patients. This chain joins TRBV5-1 and TRBJ2-5; TRBD2 might be the D (6 bases). The sequence derives from a man aged 50 to 60 in good health. Specimen: blood. The CDR3 nucleotides read TGCGCCAGCAGCTTGGCCGGAGGGTTGGAAGAGACCCAGTACTTC. This encodes CASSLAGGLEETQYF.